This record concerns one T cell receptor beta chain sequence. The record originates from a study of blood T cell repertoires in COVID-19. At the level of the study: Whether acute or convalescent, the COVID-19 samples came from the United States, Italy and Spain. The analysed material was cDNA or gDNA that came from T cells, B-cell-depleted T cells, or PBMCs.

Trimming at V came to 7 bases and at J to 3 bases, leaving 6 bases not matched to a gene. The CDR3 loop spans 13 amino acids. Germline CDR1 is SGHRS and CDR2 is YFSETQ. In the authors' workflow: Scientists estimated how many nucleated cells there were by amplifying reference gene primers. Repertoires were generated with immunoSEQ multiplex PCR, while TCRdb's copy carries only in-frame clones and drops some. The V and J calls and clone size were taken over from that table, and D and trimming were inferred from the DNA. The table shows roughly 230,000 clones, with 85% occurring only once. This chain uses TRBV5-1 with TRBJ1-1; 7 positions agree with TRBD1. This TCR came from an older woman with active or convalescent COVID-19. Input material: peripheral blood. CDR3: CASSTQGYTEAFF. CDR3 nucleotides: TGCGCCAGCTCAACACAGGGGTACACTGAAGCTTTCTTT.